This T cell receptor (beta chain) was profiled in a study of T cells in Graves' hyperthyroidism and ophthalmopathy (dated by TCRdb to about 2019). Turning to the overall study: Peripheral blood samples were taken at initial diagnosis, before any treatment was given. Thyroid tissue and blood T-cell repertoires from six Graves' hyperthyroidism patients were also compared in the study. For training and testing, the approximately 92 patients in the discovery cohort were randomly divided in a 7:3 ratio. Prospective prediction of ophthalmopathy was tested in an independent validation cohort consisting of some 20 hyperthyroidism patients and about 17 patients who later progressed to ophthalmopathy. A discovery cohort of roughly 100 patients, roughly 45 with Graves' ophthalmopathy and about 58 with stable Graves' hyperthyroidism, was used to find distinguishing TCR V-J signatures. Following sampling, methimazole starting at 30 mg daily was given to hyperthyroidism patients, and high-dose intravenous methylprednisolone was given to ophthalmopathy patients. TCR Vbeta CDR3 sequencing of around 130 peripheral blood samples (under 45 ophthalmopathy, 75 to 85 hyperthyroidism and 17 progressor patients) is reported in the paper.

What the work shows at the level of the full study, not this receptor alone: In validation, the model predicted progression to ophthalmopathy a median of 6.5 months before onset, with roughly 68% sensitivity and 72.22% specificity. Most expanded thyroid clonotypes (frequency above 0.001) were also detected in blood, a finding suggesting that blood repertoires may reflect thyroid immune responses. In cross-validation, a model built on a 13 V-J signature told ophthalmopathy apart from stable hyperthyroidism with 87.88% sensitivity and around 81% specificity, and in testing the same model reached 80%/75%. No statistical method was used to fix the sample size in advance, and group allocation was not hidden from the investigators.

Ophthalmopathy patients had moderately to severely active disease, with a Clinical Activity Score of 3 or more, a NOSPECS grade of 4 or more, and a disease duration of less than 3 months. The study excluded patients with uncontrolled infections, other autoimmune diseases, pregnancy or lactation. Diagnoses were established on the basis of clinical symptoms, serum thyroxine and TRAb, thyroid ultrasound, and orbital computed tomography. PBMCs were separated from approximately 10 ml of fresh peripheral blood using Ficoll-Paque density gradient centrifugation. Total RNA was extracted with Trizol reagent, and quality was checked on an Agilent 2100 Bioanalyzer. From the cysteine through the phenylalanine, the CDR3 covers 15 amino acids. Only CDR3 DNA is held: 45 bases, read in frame from base 1. The germline V gene supplies CDR1 MDHEN and CDR2 SYDVKM. V lost 5 bases and J lost 2 bases, and the count of bases not matched to a germline gene is 6.

TCR beta CDR3 regions were amplified from RNA transcripts. The TCR CDR3 was subjected to a first round of RT-PCR using the HTBI primer set and the Qiagen OneStep RT-PCR kit. The libraries were constructed in a second round of multiplex PCR and then size-selected and purified. The libraries were sequenced on an Illumina HiSeq2000 using paired-end 100 bp reads. The original pipeline was this. SOAPnuke was used to process the raw data, throwing out any read that contained adapters or uncalled bases, had a mean Phred below 15, or lacked an exact constant-primer or identifier match. COPE v1.2.5 was used to merge the high-quality paired reads, and each unique nucleotide sequence was defined as a clonotype. MiTCR v1.1 was used to align the clonotypes against IMGT TRBV, TRBD and TRBJ reference segments. Analysis was restricted to V-J combinations with a frequency above 0.0001, which covered roughly 99% of repertoires. A TCS score was defined as the ratio of F50 (clonal expansion) to E x V (chaos), with BLOSUM62-based TCRdist applied between CDR3 peptides within each V-J. Welch's t-statistics and random forest reduced 500 to 650 V-J features to 13, which were used in a naive Bayes classifier (R e1071). TCRdb reran the public reads through fastp at Q25 and MiXCR, keeping productive beta chains. A single entry per CDR3 protein holds the most common genes and DNA from its merged rows. These V and J calls rely on TCRdb rather than the paper's analysis. Within this sample are about 260,000 distinct CDR3 sequences, with about 15% of them counted one time only. Around 30% of the sample is in the top ten clones.

This clonotype was seen repeatedly, ten times or more. It lacks a known antigen. Base quality data are lacking; no much larger clone is found one base away. This clonotype originated in a young woman with Graves' ophthalmopathy. Recombination connected TRBV28 to TRBJ2-1; TRBD1 fits 7 bases in the junction. What was sequenced was blood. The CDR3 region: CASSDRQGAYNEQFF. The sequenced DNA is TGTGCCAGCAGTGATCGACAGGGAGCCTACAATGAGCAGTTCTTC.